Listed below are T cell receptor beta chains from one sample, sequenced in a study of sequential checkpoint blockade in melanoma. The repertoire was sequenced with immunoSEQ multiplex PCR; TCRdb's copy has only in-frame clones and lacks some. The data hold around 6,000 clones, with around 48% observed a single time. The sequencing used CD8+ T cells sorted from blood (inferred from file names), collected from a patient given nivolumab and ipilimumab in sequence. These receptors were taken from a human patient with melanoma. Some clones in this sample may be carry-over from other donors' samples. CDR3s include the opening cysteine and the closing phenylalanine or tryptophan. Each record gives: CDR3 protein, CDR3 DNA, CDR3 length, D gene, clone size, V gene, J gene. A D gene is named only where the DNA matches it firmly. Clone size, where shown, is once, few, many, or a class for clones that have expanded.

CASSPGTGGPYSYEQYF	TGTGCCAGCAGCCCCGGGACAGGGGGCCCTTACTCCTACGAGCAGTACTTC	17	TRBD1	-	TRBV7-9	TRBJ2-7
CASSYGLFYEQYF	TGTGCCAGCAGCTACGGACTATTCTACGAGCAGTACTTC	13	-	few	TRBV11-1	TRBJ2-7
CASSTTDRVSYEQYF	TGTGCCAGCAGCACGACAGACAGGGTCTCCTACGAGCAGTACTTC	15	TRBD1	few	TRBV5-1	TRBJ2-7
CASSSPGTGLRYTF	TGTGCCAGCAGCTCACCCGGGACAGGGTTACGCTACACCTTC	14	TRBD1	-	TRBV5-8	TRBJ1-2
CASSPPGGRKFF	TGTGCCAGCAGTCCTCCAGGGGGCCGGAAGTTTTTT	12	TRBD1	medium-sized	TRBV28	TRBJ1-4
CASSDSGTGACYEQYF	TGTGCCAGCAGTGACTCGGGGACAGGGGCGTGCTACGAGCAGTACTTC	16	TRBD1	-	TRBV6-4	TRBJ2-7
CASGLVMGNQPQHF	TGTGCTAGTGGTTTGGTAATGGGCAATCAACCCCAGCATTTT	14	-	-	TRBV12-5	TRBJ1-5
CASSLDRGGNQPQHF	TGTGCCAGCAGCTTAGACAGGGGGGGCAATCAGCCCCAGCATTTT	15	TRBD1	few	TRBV7-3	TRBJ1-5
CASSGQGLTEAFF	TGTGCCAGCAGCGGACAGGGGCTCACTGAAGCTTTCTTT	13	TRBD1	few	TRBV5-4	TRBJ1-1
CASSLLVGGNSPLHF	TGTGCCAGCAGCCTCCTGGTGGGGGGTAATTCACCCCTCCACTTT	15	-	-	TRBV7-3	TRBJ1-6
CASSTTGGSNYEQYF	TGTGCCAGCAGCACTACAGGGGGGTCCAATTACGAGCAGTACTTC	15	-	-	TRBV21-1	TRBJ2-7
CASSQDRGYNQPQHF	TGCGCCAGCAGCCAAGATAGGGGGTACAATCAGCCCCAGCATTTT	15	-	large	TRBV4-1	TRBJ1-5
CASRDREAYGYTF	TGTGCCAGCAGGGACAGGGAGGCCTATGGCTACACCTTC	13	TRBD1	-	TRBV7-9	TRBJ1-2
CASRALEGGNSPLHF	TGTGCCAGCAGGGCCCTCGAGGGAGGGAATTCACCCCTCCACTTT	15	-	-	TRBV27	TRBJ1-6
CASSLVFREGYTF	TGTGCCAGCAGCTTAGTTTTCCGGGAAGGCTACACCTTC	13	-	-	TRBV5-6	TRBJ1-2
CASSEGTGHHDGYTF	TGTGCCAGCAGTGAAGGGACAGGGCACCACGATGGCTACACCTTC	15	TRBD1	few	TRBV2	TRBJ1-2
CASSYSPETYEQYF	TGTGCCAGCAGTTACTCACCCGAGACCTACGAGCAGTACTTC	14	-	-	TRBV6-6	TRBJ2-7
CASSARTPGFRSTEAFF	TGTGCCAGCAGCGCGCGAACGCCGGGGTTCAGAAGTACTGAAGCTTTCTTT	17	-	-	TRBV13	TRBJ1-1
CATGDSYNSGNTIYF	TGTGCCACAGGGGACAGTTACAACTCTGGAAACACCATATATTTT	15	TRBD1	-	TRBV10-3	TRBJ1-3
CASSTAGQGREDYGYTF	TGTGCCAGTAGTACCGCCGGACAGGGTAGGGAAGACTATGGCTACACCTTC	17	TRBD1	-	TRBV7-2	TRBJ1-2
CASSQGGTTYEQYF	TGTGCCAGCAGCCAAGGAGGGACCACCTACGAGCAGTACTTC	14	-	few	TRBV11-2	TRBJ2-7
CASSDWGDSNQPQHF	TGTGCCAGCAGTGATTGGGGGGATAGCAATCAGCCCCAGCATTTT	15	-	medium-sized	TRBV6-1	TRBJ1-5
CASSFFMASTGSTIYEQYF	TGTGCCAGCAGTTTTTTTATGGCTTCAACTGGGAGTACTATTTACGAGCAGTACTTC	19	-	medium-sized	TRBV27	TRBJ2-7
CASSPGQGARGYTF	TGCGCCAGCAGCCCAGGGCAGGGGGCAAGAGGCTACACCTTC	14	TRBD1	medium-sized	TRBV4-3	TRBJ1-2
CASTSGGLEAFF	TGTGCCAGCACCTCGGGGGGGCTTGAAGCTTTCTTT	12	-	-	TRBV27	TRBJ1-1
CASSLRTGGATEAFF	TGTGCCAGCAGTTTACGAACAGGGGGAGCCACTGAAGCTTTCTTT	15	TRBD1	once	TRBV28	TRBJ1-1
CASSQVWTGVREQFF	TGCGCCAGCAGCCAAGTCTGGACAGGGGTGCGTGAGCAGTTCTTC	15	TRBD1	-	TRBV4-3	TRBJ2-1
CASSFPKTGGSYEQYF	TGTGCCAGCAGTTTTCCGAAGACAGGGGGGTCCTACGAGCAGTACTTC	16	TRBD1	-	TRBV28	TRBJ2-7
CSVSRDSLYGYTF	TGCAGCGTTTCCCGGGACAGCCTCTATGGCTACACCTTC	13	TRBD1	large	TRBV29-1	TRBJ1-2
CASSPPAPTGGAYEQYF	TGTGCCAGCAGTCCCCCAGCCCCGACAGGGGGGGCCTACGAGCAGTACTTC	17	TRBD1	-	TRBV28	TRBJ2-7
CASSQGSTGRYGYTF	TGCGCCAGCAGCCAGGGTTCGACAGGGAGGTATGGCTACACCTTC	15	TRBD1	-	TRBV4-3	TRBJ1-2
CATSSSRGGTHEQYF	TGTGCCACCAGCTCAAGTCGGGGGGGGACCCACGAGCAGTACTTC	15	TRBD2	few	TRBV15	TRBJ2-7
CASSSAGGVNEKLFF	TGTGCCAGTAGTAGCGCAGGGGGCGTGAATGAAAAACTGTTTTTT	15	TRBD1	-	TRBV19	TRBJ1-4
CASTSNGGKTWYEQYF	TGTGCCAGCACATCCAACGGGGGAAAGACTTGGTACGAGCAGTACTTC	16	-	-	TRBV28	TRBJ2-7
CASPRRLAGELFF	TGCGCCAGCCCCAGGCGACTAGCGGGGGAGCTGTTTTTT	13	TRBD2	once	TRBV10-1	TRBJ2-2
CASSLPLRERQGPYGYTF	TGTGCCAGCAGTTTGCCCTTACGCGAAAGACAGGGACCCTATGGCTACACCTTC	18	TRBD1	-	TRBV27	TRBJ1-2
CSVEEGTYGYTF	TGCAGCGTTGAGGAGGGAACTTATGGCTACACCTTC	12	-	-	TRBV29-1	TRBJ1-2
CASSHPASGGSYEQYF	TGTGCCAGCAGCCACCCAGCTAGCGGGGGTTCCTACGAGCAGTACTTC	16	TRBD2	-	TRBV14	TRBJ2-7
CASSSGVSNQPQHF	TGTGCCAGCAGCTCCGGGGTTTCCAATCAGCCCCAGCATTTT	14	-	few	TRBV5-8	TRBJ1-5
CAWRDGQGRPSGGNTIYF	TGTGCCTGGAGGGACGGACAGGGAAGGCCCTCTGGAGGAAACACCATATATTTT	18	TRBD1	-	TRBV30	TRBJ1-3
CASTTGGVATNEKLFF	TGCGCCAGCACAACAGGGGGAGTTGCAACTAATGAAAAACTGTTTTTT	16	TRBD1	-	TRBV10-1	TRBJ1-4
CASSLSRQGALNTEAFF	TGTGCCAGCAGTTTATCCCGACAGGGGGCCCTGAACACTGAAGCTTTCTTT	17	TRBD1	-	TRBV27	TRBJ1-1
CASSFLAPGVANTEAFF	TGTGCCAGCAGTTTCCTCGCCCCAGGGGTAGCGAACACTGAAGCTTTCTTT	17	-	few	TRBV28	TRBJ1-1
CASSQARDAIYEQYF	TGTGCCAGCAGCCAGGCGAGAGACGCTATCTACGAGCAGTACTTC	15	-	-	TRBV5-6	TRBJ2-7
CASSSRDRDREQYF	TGTGCCAGCAGCTCCCGGGACAGGGATCGCGAGCAGTACTTC	14	TRBD1	-	TRBV13	TRBJ2-7
CASSLDTTYEQYF	TGTGCCAGCAGTTTAGATACTACCTACGAGCAGTACTTC	13	-	-	TRBV27	TRBJ2-7
CASSLLAGGDNEQFF	TGTGCCAGCAGCCTTCTAGCGGGGGGCGACAATGAGCAGTTCTTC	15	TRBD2	-	TRBV6-4	TRBJ2-1
CASSPPGGPYEQYF	TGTGCCAGCAGCCCCCCCGGGGGGCCCTACGAGCAGTACTTC	14	-	few	TRBV7-9	TRBJ2-7
CASSQDSGVSNYGYTF	TGCGCCAGCAGCCAAGATAGCGGGGTTTCTAACTATGGCTACACCTTC	16	-	-	TRBV5-6	TRBJ1-2
CASSERQGWENEKLFF	TGCGCCAGCAGCGAACGACAGGGGTGGGAGAACGAAAAACTGTTTTTT	16	TRBD1	-	TRBV5-1	TRBJ1-4
CASSLGTAEQYF	TGTGCCAGCAGCTTAGGGACAGCCGAGCAGTACTTC	12	TRBD1	-	TRBV5-6	TRBJ2-7
CASRLCGTSVYEQYF	TGTGCAAGTCGCCTTTGTGGGACTAGCGTTTACGAGCAGTACTTC	15	-	-	TRBV12-2	TRBJ2-7